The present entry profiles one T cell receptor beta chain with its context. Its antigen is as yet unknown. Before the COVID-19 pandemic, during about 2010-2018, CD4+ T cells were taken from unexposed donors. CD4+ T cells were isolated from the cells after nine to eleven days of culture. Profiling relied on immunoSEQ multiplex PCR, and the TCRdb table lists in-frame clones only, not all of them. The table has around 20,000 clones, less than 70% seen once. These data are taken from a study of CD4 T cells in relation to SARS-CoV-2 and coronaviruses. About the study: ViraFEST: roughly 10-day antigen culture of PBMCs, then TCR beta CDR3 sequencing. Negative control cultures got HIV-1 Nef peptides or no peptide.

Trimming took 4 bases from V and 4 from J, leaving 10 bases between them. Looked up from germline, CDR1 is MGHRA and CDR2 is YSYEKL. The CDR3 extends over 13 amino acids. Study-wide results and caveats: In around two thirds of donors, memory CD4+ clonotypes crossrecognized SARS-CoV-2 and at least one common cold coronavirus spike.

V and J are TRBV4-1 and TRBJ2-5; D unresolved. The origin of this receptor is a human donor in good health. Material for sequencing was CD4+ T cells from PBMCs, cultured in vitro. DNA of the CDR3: TGCGCCAGCAGCCGTGCCTCAGGAGAGACCCAGTACTTC. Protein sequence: CASSRASGETQYF.